These T cell receptor beta chains were read from a single sample in a study of T cell repertoires in cytomegalovirus infection. TCRdb redid the calling of the reads with MiXCR, one entry per CDR3 protein. The table shows about 700,000 distinct CDR3 sequences, with about 33% occurring only once. Their antigens remain unidentified. The sequencing used cultured PBMCs, collected from culture after CMV antigen stimulation. The origin of the receptors is a human donor in good health (CMV status not recorded). Some clones in this sample may be carry-over from other donors' samples. The conserved cysteine and the conserved F or W are not part of the CDR3 here. Fields, in order: clone size, V gene, CDR3 protein. Clone size is not always given. Where it is, it says once, few, many or a class for expanded clones.

abundance: few
v_gene: TRBV12-3/TRBV12-4
CDR3aa: ATRLAGGPGWWY

abundance: .
v_gene: TRBV2
CDR3aa: ASRGPFGGGYT

abundance: few
v_gene: TRBV27
CDR3aa: ASSLSWGGYATNEKLF

abundance: many
v_gene: TRBV7-8
CDR3aa: ASSPLTAFNSPLH

abundance: few
v_gene: TRBV7-2
CDR3aa: ASSVQVLGYEKLF

abundance: few
v_gene: TRBV7-2
CDR3aa: ASSEPTGNQPQH

abundance: few
v_gene: TRBV25-1
CDR3aa: ASSARTGLGGEAF

abundance: few
v_gene: TRBV11-2
CDR3aa: ASSLTSGSLGDTQY

abundance: few
v_gene: TRBV7-8
CDR3aa: ASSLAWRGQELF

abundance: .
v_gene: TRBV20-1
CDR3aa: SATKRSSTDTQY

abundance: .
v_gene: TRBV6-2/TRBV6-3
CDR3aa: ASSHVGLSNQPQH

abundance: .
v_gene: TRBV7-2
CDR3aa: ASSFGSGSPYEQY

abundance: .
v_gene: TRBV7-6
CDR3aa: ASSLISFGFDREKLF

abundance: .
v_gene: TRBV25-1
CDR3aa: ASSPQEWIETQY

abundance: .
v_gene: TRBV7-6
CDR3aa: ASSSDWGADTQY

abundance: .
v_gene: TRBV12-3/TRBV12-4
CDR3aa: ASSLEVGTDYSNQPQH

abundance: few
v_gene: TRBV5-1
CDR3aa: ASSPQGASGADTQY

abundance: .
v_gene: TRBV24-1
CDR3aa: ATSDPGTGTYEQY

abundance: few
v_gene: TRBV6-2/TRBV6-3
CDR3aa: ASGKRGYGYT

abundance: .
v_gene: TRBV19
CDR3aa: ASTMRFDRWETQY

abundance: many
v_gene: TRBV7-2
CDR3aa: ASSARGTTQY

abundance: few
v_gene: TRBV19
CDR3aa: ASSKDYRQF

abundance: .
v_gene: TRBV6-2/TRBV6-3
CDR3aa: ASTRTGAQPQH

abundance: few
v_gene: TRBV10-3
CDR3aa: ATRTTEGGQPQH

abundance: many
v_gene: TRBV7-9
CDR3aa: ASSLGQGDEKLF

abundance: .
v_gene: TRBV10-3
CDR3aa: AIAGTGGNQPQH

abundance: many
v_gene: TRBV7-8
CDR3aa: ASSNRIPSNQPQH

abundance: .
v_gene: TRBV15
CDR3aa: ATSRDSVEYEQY

abundance: few
v_gene: TRBV27
CDR3aa: ASSENRDRGFRTEAF

abundance: few
v_gene: TRBV18
CDR3aa: ASSLYGGGSGANVLT

abundance: .
v_gene: TRBV14
CDR3aa: ASSQELAGPYEQY

abundance: few
v_gene: TRBV10-3
CDR3aa: AISESPDRQADTIY

abundance: many
v_gene: TRBV12-3/TRBV12-4
CDR3aa: ASSSRRRTEAF

abundance: .
v_gene: TRBV20-1
CDR3aa: SARAGTVENSPLH

abundance: few
v_gene: TRBV24-1
CDR3aa: ATSDGDRVNPYNEQF

abundance: many
v_gene: TRBV7-2
CDR3aa: ASSFSGGHTDTQY

abundance: .
v_gene: TRBV18
CDR3aa: ASSPFPTGATEAF

abundance: .
v_gene: TRBV7-1
CDR3aa: ASSPNRFLNTEAF

abundance: many
v_gene: TRBV7-2
CDR3aa: ASSLFGSTDTQY

abundance: .
v_gene: TRBV20-1
CDR3aa: SARWDRTTEAF

abundance: .
v_gene: TRBV10-3
CDR3aa: AISDTGGTVYEQY

abundance: .
v_gene: TRBV11-3
CDR3aa: ASSSRPGLRTYEQY

abundance: few
v_gene: TRBV20-1
CDR3aa: SATELAGTTDTQY

abundance: .
v_gene: TRBV5-1
CDR3aa: ASSPATGTLNTEAF

abundance: few
v_gene: TRBV6-8
CDR3aa: ASSPLGGSGRNNEQF

abundance: many
v_gene: TRBV7-2
CDR3aa: ASSRTSGGGPHEQY

abundance: many
v_gene: TRBV7-2
CDR3aa: ASSLSGGPYNEQF

abundance: many
v_gene: TRBV7-2
CDR3aa: ASSFDNQPQH

abundance: .
v_gene: TRBV18
CDR3aa: ASSPLRRETQY

abundance: .
v_gene: TRBV20-1
CDR3aa: STQKSNHEDTIY

abundance: many
v_gene: TRBV7-2
CDR3aa: ASSPTNGYTYNEQF

abundance: few
v_gene: TRBV5-1
CDR3aa: ASSLPEGGYT